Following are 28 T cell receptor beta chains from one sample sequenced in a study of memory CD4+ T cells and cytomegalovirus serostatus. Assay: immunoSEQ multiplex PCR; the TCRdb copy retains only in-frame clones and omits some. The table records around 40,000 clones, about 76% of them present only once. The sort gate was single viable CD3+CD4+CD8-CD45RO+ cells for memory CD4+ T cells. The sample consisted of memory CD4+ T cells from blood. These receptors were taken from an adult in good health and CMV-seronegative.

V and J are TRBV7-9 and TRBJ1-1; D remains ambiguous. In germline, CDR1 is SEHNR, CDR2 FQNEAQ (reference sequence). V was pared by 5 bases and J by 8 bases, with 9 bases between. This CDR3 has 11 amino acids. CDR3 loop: CASSGGKEAFF. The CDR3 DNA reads TGTGCCAGCAGCGGTGGAAAAGAAGCTTTCTTT.

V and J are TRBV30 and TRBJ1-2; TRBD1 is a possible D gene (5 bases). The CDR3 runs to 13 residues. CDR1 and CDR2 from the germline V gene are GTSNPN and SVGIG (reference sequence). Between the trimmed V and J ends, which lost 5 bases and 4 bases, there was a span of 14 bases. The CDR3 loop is CAWSGPRLYGYTF. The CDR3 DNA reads TGTGCCTGGTCGGGACCGCGACTCTATGGCTACACCTTC.

The CDR3 nucleotides are TGTGCCAGCAGCTCAGCATGGACTAGCGGATTCACAGATACGCAGTATTTT. The encoded protein is CASSSAWTSGFTDTQYF. The genes are TRBV7-9 and TRBJ2-3; 10 nucleotides line up with TRBD2. This CDR3 comprises 17 residues. The trim removed 4 bases at V and 2 bases at J, leaving 9 bases unmatched. Germline CDR1 and CDR2: SEHNR and FQNEAQ (reference sequence).

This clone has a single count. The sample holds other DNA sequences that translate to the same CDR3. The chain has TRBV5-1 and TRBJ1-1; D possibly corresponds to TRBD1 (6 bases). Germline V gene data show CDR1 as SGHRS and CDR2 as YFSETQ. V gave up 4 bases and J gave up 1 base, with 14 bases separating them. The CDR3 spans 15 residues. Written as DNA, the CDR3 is TGCGCCAGCAGCCCGAGGGAGGGGGGGAACACTGAAGCTTTCTTT. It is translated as CASSPREGGNTEAFF. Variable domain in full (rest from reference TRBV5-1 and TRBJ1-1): KAGVTQTPRYLIKTRGQQVTLSCSPISGHRSVSWYQQTPGQGLQFLFEYFSETQRNKGNFPGRFSGRQFSNSRSEMNVSTLELGDSALYLCASSPREGGNTEAFFGQGTRLTVV.

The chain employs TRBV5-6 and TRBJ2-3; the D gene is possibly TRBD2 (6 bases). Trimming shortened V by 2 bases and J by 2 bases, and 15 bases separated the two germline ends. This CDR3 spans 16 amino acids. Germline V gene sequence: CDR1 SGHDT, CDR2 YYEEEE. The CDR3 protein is CASSFGLGEDTDTQYF. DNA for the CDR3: TGTGCCAGCAGCTTTGGCCTGGGGGAGGACACAGATACGCAGTATTTT.

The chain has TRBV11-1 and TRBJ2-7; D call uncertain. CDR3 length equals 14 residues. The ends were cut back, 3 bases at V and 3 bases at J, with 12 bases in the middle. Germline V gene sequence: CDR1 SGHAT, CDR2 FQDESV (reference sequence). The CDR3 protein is CASSFSYSNYEQYF. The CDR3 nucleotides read TGTGCCAGCAGCTTCTCCTACAGTAACTACGAGCAGTACTTC.

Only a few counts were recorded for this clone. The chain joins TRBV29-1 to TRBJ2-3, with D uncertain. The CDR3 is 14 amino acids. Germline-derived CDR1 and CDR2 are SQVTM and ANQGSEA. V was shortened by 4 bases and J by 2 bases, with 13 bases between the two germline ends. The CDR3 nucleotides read TGCAGCGTTGGGCAGTCCCAAATCACAGATACGCAGTATTTT. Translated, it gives CSVGQSQITDTQYF.

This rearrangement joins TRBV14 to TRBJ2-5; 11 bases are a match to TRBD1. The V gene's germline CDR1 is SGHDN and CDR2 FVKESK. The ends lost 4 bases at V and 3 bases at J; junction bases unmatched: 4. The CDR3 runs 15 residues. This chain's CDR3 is CASSPRTGGEETQYF. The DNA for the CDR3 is TGTGCCAGCAGCCCACGGACAGGGGGCGAAGAGACCCAGTACTTC.

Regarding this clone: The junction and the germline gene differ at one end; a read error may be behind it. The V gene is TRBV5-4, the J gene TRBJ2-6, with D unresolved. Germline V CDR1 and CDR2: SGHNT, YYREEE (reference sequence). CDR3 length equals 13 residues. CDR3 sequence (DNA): TGTGCCAGCAGCTTGTCGCCAGCCCGTTCTTGGTCTTTC. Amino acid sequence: CASSLSPARSWSF.

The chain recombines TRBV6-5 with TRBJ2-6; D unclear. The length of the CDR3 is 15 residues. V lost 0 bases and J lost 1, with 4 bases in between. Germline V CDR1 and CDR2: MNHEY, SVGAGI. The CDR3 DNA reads TGTGCCAGCAGTTACTCCCTTTCTGGGGCCAACGTCCTGACTTTC. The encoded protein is CASSYSLSGANVLTF.

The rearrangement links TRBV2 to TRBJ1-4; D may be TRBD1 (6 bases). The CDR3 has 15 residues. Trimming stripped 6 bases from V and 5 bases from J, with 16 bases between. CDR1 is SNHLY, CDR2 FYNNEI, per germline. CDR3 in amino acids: CASSPPTGRNEKLFF. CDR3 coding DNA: TGTGCCAGCAGCCCACCGACAGGCCGAAATGAAAAACTGTTTTTT.

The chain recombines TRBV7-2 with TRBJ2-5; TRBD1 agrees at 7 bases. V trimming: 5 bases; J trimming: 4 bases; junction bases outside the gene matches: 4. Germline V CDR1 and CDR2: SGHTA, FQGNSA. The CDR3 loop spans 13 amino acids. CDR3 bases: TGTGCCAGCAGCCGACAGGGCCTAGAGACCCAGTACTTC. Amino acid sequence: CASSRQGLETQYF.

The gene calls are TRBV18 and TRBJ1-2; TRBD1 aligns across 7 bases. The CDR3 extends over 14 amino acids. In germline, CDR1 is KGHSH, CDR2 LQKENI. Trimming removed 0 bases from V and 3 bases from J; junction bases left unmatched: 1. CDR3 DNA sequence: TGTGCCAGCTCACCACCGGGGACAGACTATGGCTACACCTTC. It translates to CASSPPGTDYGYTF.

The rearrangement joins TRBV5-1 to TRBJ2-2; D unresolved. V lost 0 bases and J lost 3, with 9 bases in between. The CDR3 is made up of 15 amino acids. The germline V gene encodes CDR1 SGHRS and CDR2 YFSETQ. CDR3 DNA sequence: TGCGCCAGCAGCTTGGGTCTCAAGGACACCGGGGAGCTGTTTTTT. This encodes CASSLGLKDTGELFF.

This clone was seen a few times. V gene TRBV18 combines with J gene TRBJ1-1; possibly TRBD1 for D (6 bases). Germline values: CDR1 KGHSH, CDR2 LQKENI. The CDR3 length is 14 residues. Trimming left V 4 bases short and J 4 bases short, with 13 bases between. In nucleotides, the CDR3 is TGTGCCAGCTCACTACTACAGGGTTCCACTGAAGCTTTCTTT. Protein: CASSLLQGSTEAFF.

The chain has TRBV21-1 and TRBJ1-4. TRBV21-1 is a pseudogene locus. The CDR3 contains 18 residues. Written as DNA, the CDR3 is TGTGCCAGCAGCTCGAATGGGGGGGTGACAGGGATGGTTGAAAAACTGTTTTTT. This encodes CASSSNGGVTGMVEKLFF.

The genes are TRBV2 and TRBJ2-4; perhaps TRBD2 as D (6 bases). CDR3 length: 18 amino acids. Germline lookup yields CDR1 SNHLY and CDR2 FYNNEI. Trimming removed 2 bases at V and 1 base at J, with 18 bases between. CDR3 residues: CASSESRSAGSAKNIQYF. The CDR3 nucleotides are TGTGCCAGCAGTGAATCACGGTCGGCGGGGTCGGCCAAAAACATTCAGTACTTC.

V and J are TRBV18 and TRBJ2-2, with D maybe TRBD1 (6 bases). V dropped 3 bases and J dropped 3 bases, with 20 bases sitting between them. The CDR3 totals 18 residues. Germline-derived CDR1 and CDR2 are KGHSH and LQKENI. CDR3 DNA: TGTGCCAGCTCACCGGGTGCACAGGGTTTTTCGGACACCGGGGAGCTGTTTTTT. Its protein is CASSPGAQGFSDTGELFF. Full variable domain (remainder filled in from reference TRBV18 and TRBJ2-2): NAGVMQNPRHLVRRRGQEARLRCSPMKGHSHVYWYRQLPEEGLKFMVYLQKENIIDESGMPKERFSAEFPKEGPSILRIQQVVRGDSAAYFCASSPGAQGFSDTGELFFGEGSRLTVL.

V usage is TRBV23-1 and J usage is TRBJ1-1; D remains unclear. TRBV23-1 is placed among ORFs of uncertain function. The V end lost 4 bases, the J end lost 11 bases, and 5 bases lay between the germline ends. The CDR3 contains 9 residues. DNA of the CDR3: TGCGCCAGCAGTCCATGCGCTTTCTTT. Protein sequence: CASSPCAFF.

DNA for the CDR3: TGCAGCGTTGAGAAGGGGGGGTACGAGCAGTACTTC. It codes for CSVEKGGYEQYF. The chain joins TRBV29-1 to TRBJ2-7; perhaps TRBD2 as D (7 bases). Germline V CDR1 and CDR2: SQVTM, ANQGSEA. V lost 3 bases, J lost 4 bases, and 10 bases lay in between. The CDR3 totals 12 residues.

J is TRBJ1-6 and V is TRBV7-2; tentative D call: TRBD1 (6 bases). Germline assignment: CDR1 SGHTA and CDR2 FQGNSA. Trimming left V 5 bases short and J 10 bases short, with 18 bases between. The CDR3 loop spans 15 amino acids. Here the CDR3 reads CASSPLPTGHSPLHF. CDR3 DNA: TGTGCCAGCAGCCCCCTACCCACAGGGCACTCACCCCTCCACTTT.

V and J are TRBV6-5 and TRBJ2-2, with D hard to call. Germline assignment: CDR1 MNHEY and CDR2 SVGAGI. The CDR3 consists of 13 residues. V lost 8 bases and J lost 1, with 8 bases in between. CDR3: CASRGKNTGELFF. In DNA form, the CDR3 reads TGTGCCAGCCGTGGGAAGAACACCGGGGAGCTGTTTTTT.

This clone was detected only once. This CDR3 is CASSLRGEAFF. DNA for the CDR3: TGTGCCAGCAGCTTAAGAGGAGAAGCTTTCTTT. V gene TRBV11-2 combines with J gene TRBJ1-1; the D is unclear. The CDR3 consists of 11 residues. From germline, CDR1 is SGHAT and CDR2 FQNNGV. The V and J ends lost 2 bases and 8 bases respectively, with 6 bases between them.

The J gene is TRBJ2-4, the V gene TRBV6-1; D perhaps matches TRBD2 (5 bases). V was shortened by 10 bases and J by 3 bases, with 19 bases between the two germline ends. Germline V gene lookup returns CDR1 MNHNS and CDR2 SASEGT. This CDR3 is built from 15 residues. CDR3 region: CAIQSTGGNKNIQYF. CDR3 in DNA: TGTGCCATACAATCAACCGGAGGCAACAAAAACATTCAGTACTTC.

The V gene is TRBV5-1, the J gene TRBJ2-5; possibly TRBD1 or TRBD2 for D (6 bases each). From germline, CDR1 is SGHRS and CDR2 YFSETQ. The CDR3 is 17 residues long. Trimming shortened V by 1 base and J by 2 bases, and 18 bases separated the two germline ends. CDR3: CASSLLRTGAAQETQYF. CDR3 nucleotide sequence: TGCGCCAGCAGCTTGTTGCGCACGGGGGCAGCACAAGAGACCCAGTACTTC. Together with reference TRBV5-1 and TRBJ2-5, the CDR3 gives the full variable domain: KAGVTQTPRYLIKTRGQQVTLSCSPISGHRSVSWYQQTPGQGLQFLFEYFSETQRNKGNFPGRFSGRQFSNSRSEMNVSTLELGDSALYLCASSLLRTGAAQETQYFGPGTRLLVL.

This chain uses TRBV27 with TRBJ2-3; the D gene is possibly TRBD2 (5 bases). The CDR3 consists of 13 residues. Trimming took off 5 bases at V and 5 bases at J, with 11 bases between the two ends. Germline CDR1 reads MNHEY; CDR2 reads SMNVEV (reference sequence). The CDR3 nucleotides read TGTGCCAGCAGTATTACTAGTTTAGATACGCAGTATTTT. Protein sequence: CASSITSLDTQYF.

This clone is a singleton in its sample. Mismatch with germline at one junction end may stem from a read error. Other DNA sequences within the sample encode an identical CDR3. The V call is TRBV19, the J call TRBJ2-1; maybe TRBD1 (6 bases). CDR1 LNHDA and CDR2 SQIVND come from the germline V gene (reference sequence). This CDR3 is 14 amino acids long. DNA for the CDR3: TGTGCCAGTAGTCTAGACAGGAACTACAATGAGCAGTTCTTC. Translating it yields CASSLDRNYNEQFF. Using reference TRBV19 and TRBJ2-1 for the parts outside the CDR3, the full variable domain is DGGITQSPKYLFRKEGQNVTLSCEQNLNHDAMYWYRQDPGQGLRLIYYSQIVNDFQKGDIAEGYSVSREKKESFPLTVTSAQKNPTAFYLCASSLDRNYNEQFFGPGTRLTVL.

The CDR3 region is CASTRDRGQPQHF. CDR3 DNA sequence: TGTGCCAGCACCAGGGACCGGGGTCAGCCCCAGCATTTT. J is TRBJ1-5 and V is TRBV2; perhaps TRBD1 as D (5 bases). CDR3 size: 13 residues. The V gene's germline CDR1 is SNHLY and CDR2 FYNNEI. The V end lost 7 bases, the J end lost 6 bases, and 13 bases lay between the germline ends.